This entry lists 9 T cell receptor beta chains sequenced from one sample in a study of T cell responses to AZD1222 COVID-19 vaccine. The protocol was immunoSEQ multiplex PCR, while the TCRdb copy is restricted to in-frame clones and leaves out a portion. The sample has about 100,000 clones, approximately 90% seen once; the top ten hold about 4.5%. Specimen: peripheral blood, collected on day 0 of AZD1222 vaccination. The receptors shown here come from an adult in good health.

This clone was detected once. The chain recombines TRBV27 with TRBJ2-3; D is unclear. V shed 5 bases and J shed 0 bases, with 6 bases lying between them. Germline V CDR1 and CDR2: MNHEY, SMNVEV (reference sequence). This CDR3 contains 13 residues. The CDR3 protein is CASSPPSTDTQYF. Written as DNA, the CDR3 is TGTGCCAGCAGTCCTCCAAGCACAGATACGCAGTATTTT.

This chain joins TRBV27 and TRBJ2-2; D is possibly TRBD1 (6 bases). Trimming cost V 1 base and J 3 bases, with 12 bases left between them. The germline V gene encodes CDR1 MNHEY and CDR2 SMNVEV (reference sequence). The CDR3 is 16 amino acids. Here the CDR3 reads CASSLWLGADTGELFF. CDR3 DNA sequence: TGTGCCAGCAGTTTATGGCTGGGGGCGGACACCGGGGAGCTGTTTTTT.

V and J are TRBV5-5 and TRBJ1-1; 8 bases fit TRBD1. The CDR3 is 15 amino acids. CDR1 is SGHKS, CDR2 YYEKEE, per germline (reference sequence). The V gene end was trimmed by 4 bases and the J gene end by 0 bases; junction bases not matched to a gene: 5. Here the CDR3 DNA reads TGTGCCAGCAGCCCATGGACAGGGATGAACACTGAAGCTTTCTTT. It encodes CASSPWTGMNTEAFF.

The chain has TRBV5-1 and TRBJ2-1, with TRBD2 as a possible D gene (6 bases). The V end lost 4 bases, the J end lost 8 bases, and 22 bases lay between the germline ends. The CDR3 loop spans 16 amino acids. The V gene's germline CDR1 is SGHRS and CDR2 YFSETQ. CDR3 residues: CASSLALGSGFDEQFF. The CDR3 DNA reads TGCGCCAGCAGCCTGGCCCTCGGTAGCGGTTTCGATGAGCAGTTCTTC.

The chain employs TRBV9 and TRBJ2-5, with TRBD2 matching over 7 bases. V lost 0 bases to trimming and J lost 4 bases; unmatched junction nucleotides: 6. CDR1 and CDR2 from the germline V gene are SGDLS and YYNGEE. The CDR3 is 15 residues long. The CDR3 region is CASSVEGRGLETQYF. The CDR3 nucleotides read TGTGCCAGCAGCGTAGAGGGGAGGGGATTAGAGACCCAGTACTTC.

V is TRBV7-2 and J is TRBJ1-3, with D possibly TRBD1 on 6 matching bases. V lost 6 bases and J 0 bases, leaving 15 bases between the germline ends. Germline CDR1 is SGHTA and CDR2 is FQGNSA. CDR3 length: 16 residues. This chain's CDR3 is CASSKQGLFSGNTIYF. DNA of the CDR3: TGTGCCAGCAGTAAACAGGGCCTATTCTCTGGAAACACCATATATTTT.

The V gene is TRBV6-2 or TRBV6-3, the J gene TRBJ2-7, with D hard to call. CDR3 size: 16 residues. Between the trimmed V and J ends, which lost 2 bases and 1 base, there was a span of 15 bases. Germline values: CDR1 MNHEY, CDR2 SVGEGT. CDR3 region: CASSYDLTHPSYEQYF. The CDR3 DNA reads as TGTGCCAGCAGTTACGACCTAACGCACCCGTCCTACGAGCAGTACTTC.

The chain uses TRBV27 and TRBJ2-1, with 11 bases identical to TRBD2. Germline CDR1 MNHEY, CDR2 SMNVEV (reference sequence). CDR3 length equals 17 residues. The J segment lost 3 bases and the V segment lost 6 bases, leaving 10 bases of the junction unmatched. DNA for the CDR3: TGTGCCAGCAGCCAGGAAAGACTAGCGGGATACTACAATGAGCAGTTCTTC. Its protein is CASSQERLAGYYNEQFF.

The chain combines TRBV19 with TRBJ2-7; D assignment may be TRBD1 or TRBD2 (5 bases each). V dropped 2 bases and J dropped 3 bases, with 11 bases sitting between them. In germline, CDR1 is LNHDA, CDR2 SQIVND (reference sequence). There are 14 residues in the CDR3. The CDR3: CASSISLDSYEQYF. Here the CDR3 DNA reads TGTGCCAGTAGTATATCACTAGACAGCTACGAGCAGTACTTC.